This T cell receptor beta chain appears in the sequencing data of a study of CD4 T cells in relation to SARS-CoV-2 and coronaviruses. Trimming took 3 bases from V and 7 from J, leaving 8 bases between them. The germline V gene has CDR1 SGHRS and CDR2 YFSETQ. The CDR3 is 11 amino acids. In its sample, this clone was seen a few times. Antigen unknown. Using immunoSEQ multiplex PCR, the repertoire was profiled, and TCRdb retains in-frame clones only, with some absent. The repertoire holds more than 15,000 clones, roughly 80% seen once, with about 21% in the top ten. Before the COVID-19 pandemic, during about 2011-2019, CD4+ T cells were taken from unexposed donors. Isolation of CD4+ T cells took place after approximately 11 days in culture. As cell numbers allowed, unexposed-donor CD4+ T cells faced SARS-CoV-2 S/N and four cold-coronavirus spikes.

The chain couples TRBV5-1 to TRBJ2-7, with D hard to call. The sequenced material came from CD4+ T cells from PBMCs, cultured in vitro. This TCR was sampled from a human donor in good health. This CDR3 is CASSYLEEQYF. CDR3 DNA: TGCGCCAGCAGCTACCTCGAGGAGCAGTACTTC. Full variable domain (rest looked up from reference TRBV5-1 and TRBJ2-7): KAGVTQTPRYLIKTRGQQVTLSCSPISGHRSVSWYQQTPGQGLQFLFEYFSETQRNKGNFPGRFSGRQFSNSRSEMNVSTLELGDSALYLCASSYLEEQYFGPGTRLTVT.